This T cell receptor (beta chain) was captured in a study of T-cell reconstitution after alpha-beta-depleted transplantation in children. Broader study findings: Where some patients showed high TCRbeta diversity at day 60, it came from recipient T cells and thymic progenitors that had survived. A year post-transplant, T-cell counts and diversity derived mostly from newly produced T cells. As was reported, about two months after transplant, alpha-beta T cells came from several hundred expanded graft clones.

Notes on this clonotype: Its target is unknown.

The TCRbeta library was prepared with unique molecular identifiers. TCRdb passed the PCR reads through MiXCR, listing each CDR3 protein once. Among approximately 99,000 distinct CDR3 sequences listed, around 6.4% were seen once. The source of this sequence is a male patient under 10 years old who had a stem cell transplant for acute lymphoblastic leukemia, so the T cells may come from the graft donor. Sequenced material: PBMCs, mostly from graft donor cells, taken 360 days after TCRalphabeta/CD19-depleted stem cell transplant.

The CDR3 DNA is TGTGCCAGCAGCCCTCGGACGCTTCCCTACGAGCAGTACTTC. Translation gives CASSPRTLPYEQYF. The chain couples TRBV7-2 to TRBJ2-7; D uncertain. The V gene's germline CDR1 is SGHTA and CDR2 FQGNSA. There are 14 residues in the CDR3. The V end lost 5 bases, the J end lost 2 bases, and 13 bases lay between the germline ends.